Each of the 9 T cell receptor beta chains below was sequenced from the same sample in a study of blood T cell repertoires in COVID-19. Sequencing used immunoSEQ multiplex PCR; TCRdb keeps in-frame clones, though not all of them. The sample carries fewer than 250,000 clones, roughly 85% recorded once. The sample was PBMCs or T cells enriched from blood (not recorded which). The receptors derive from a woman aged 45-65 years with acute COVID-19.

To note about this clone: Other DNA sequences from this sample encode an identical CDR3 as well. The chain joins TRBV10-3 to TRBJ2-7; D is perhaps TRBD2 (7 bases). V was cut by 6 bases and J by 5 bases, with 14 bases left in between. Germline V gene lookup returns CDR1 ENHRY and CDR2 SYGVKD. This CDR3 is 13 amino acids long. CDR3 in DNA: TGTGCCATCAGGGCCCCCGGGGGGCACGAGCAGTACTTC. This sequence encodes CAIRAPGGHEQYF.

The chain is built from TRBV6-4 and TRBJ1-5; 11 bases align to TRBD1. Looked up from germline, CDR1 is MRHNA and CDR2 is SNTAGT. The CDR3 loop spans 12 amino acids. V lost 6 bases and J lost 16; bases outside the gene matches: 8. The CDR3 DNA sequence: TGTGCCAGCAGGGCGGGGACAGGGGGAAATCATTTT. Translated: CASRAGTGGNHF.

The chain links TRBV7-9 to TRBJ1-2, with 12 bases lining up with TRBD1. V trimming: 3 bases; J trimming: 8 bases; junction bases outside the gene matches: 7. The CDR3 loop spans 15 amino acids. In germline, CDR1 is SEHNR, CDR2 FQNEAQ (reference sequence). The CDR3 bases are TGTGCCAGCAGCTTCATAGGGGACAGGGGGCAGGGCTACACCTTC. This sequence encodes CASSFIGDRGQGYTF.

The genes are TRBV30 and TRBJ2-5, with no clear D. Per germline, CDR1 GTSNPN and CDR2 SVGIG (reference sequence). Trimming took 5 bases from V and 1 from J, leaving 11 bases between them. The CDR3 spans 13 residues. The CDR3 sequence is CAWGPGIQETQYF. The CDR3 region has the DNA TGTGCCTGGGGGCCGGGTATCCAAGAGACCCAGTACTTC.

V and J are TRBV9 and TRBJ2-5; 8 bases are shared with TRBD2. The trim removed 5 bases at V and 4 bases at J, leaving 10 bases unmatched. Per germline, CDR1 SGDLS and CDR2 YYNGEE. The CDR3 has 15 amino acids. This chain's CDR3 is CASSQTAGVRETQYF. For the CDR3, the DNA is TGTGCCAGCAGTCAAACAGCGGGGGTACGAGAGACCCAGTACTTC. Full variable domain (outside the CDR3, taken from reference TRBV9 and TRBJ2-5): DSGVTQTPKHLITATGQRVTLRCSPRSGDLSVYWYQQSLDQGLQFLIQYYNGEERAKGNILERFSAQQFPDLHSELNLSSLELGDSALYFCASSQTAGVRETQYFGPGTRLLVL.

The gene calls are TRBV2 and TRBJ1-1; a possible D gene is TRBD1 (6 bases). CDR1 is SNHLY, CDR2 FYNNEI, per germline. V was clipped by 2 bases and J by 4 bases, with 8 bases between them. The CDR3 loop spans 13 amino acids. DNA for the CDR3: TGTGCCAGCAGTGAACAGGGGACCACTGAAGCTTTCTTT. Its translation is CASSEQGTTEAFF.

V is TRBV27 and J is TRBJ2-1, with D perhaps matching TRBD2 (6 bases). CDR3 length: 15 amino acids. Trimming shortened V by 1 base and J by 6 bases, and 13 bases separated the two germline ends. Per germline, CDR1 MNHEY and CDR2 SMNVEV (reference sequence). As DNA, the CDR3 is TGTGCCAGCAGTTTATACCCTAGCGAAATCAATGAGCAGTTCTTC. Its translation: CASSLYPSEINEQFF.

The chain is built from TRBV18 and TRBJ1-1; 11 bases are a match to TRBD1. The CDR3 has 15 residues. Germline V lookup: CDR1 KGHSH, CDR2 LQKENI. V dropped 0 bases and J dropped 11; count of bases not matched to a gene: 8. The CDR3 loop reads CASSPPGQGDVGAFF. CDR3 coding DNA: TGTGCCAGCTCACCACCGGGACAGGGGGATGTTGGGGCTTTCTTT.

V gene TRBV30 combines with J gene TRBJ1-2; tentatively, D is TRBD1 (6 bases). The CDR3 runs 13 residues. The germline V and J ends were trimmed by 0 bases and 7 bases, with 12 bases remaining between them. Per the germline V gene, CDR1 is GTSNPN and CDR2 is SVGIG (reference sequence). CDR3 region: CAWSVLGGAGYTF. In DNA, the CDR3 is TGTGCCTGGAGTGTACTTGGGGGGGCTGGCTACACCTTC.